This record looks at one T cell receptor (beta chain) sequence and its context. The target antigen is unknown. This record belongs to a study of cytomegalovirus exposure and HLA in healthy donors. Background on the study: Earlier results showed almost 120 million unique TCR beta sequences derived from roughly 180 million T cells.

Trimming cost V 3 bases and J 1 base; bases outside gene matches: 2. Germline-derived CDR1 and CDR2 are LNHDA and SQIVND (reference sequence). The CDR3 has 15 amino acids. The PCR contained 60 Vbeta and 13 Jbeta primers. Repertoires were generated with immunoSEQ multiplex PCR, while TCRdb's copy carries only in-frame clones and drops some. The table shows 90,000 or so clones, with over 60% occurring only once. Study-wide results and limits: TRBV6-2, TRBV6-3 and other indistinguishable V segments were excluded.

The sequence derives from a boy aged 5-17 years in good health and CMV-seropositive. The chain recombines TRBV19 with TRBJ2-2, with TRBD1 matching 7 bases. Specimen: PBMCs. The CDR3 sequence: CASSIGQVNTGELFF. CDR3 sequence (DNA): TGTGCCAGTAGTATCGGACAGGTGAACACCGGGGAGCTGTTTTTT.